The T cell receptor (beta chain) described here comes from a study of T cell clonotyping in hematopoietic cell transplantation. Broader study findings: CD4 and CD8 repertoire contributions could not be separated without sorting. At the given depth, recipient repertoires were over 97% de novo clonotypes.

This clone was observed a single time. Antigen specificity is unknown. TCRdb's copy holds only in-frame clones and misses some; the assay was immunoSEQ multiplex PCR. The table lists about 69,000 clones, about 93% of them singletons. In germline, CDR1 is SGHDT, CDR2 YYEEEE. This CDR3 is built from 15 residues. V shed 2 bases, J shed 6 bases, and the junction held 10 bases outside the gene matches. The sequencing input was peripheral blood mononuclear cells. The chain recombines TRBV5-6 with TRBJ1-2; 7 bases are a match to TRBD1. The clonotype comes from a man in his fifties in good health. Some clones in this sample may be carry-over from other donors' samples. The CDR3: CASSLGRRGRDGYTF. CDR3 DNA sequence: TGTGCCAGCAGCTTAGGGAGGAGGGGGCGCGATGGCTACACCTTC.